This T cell receptor (beta chain) is drawn from a study of T cells in localized non-small cell lung cancer. Points from the study as a whole: Turning up in adjacent lung were a median roughly 50 of the top 100 tumor clones. T cell clonality was highest in uninvolved adjacent lung, above tumor. Increased T cell density in blood showed an association with longer overall survival.

The CDR3 extends over 15 amino acids. CDR1 is KGHSH, CDR2 LQKENI, per germline. The V and J ends lost 4 bases and 3 bases, in that order; junction bases with no gene match: 7. Profiled with immunoSEQ multiplex PCR; TCRdb holds only in-frame clones, not every one. The sample lists some 34,000 clones, about four fifths seen once, with roughly 15% in the top ten. As concerns this clone: Its cognate antigen is unknown.

Sequencing used peripheral blood, obtained before any cancer treatment. This receptor was taken from a male donor aged 60 or over with stage III squamous cell lung carcinoma. The chain carries TRBV18 and TRBJ2-7; 9 bases agree with TRBD1. CDR3 sequence reads: CASSREGQGNYEQYF. Written as DNA, the CDR3 is TGTGCCAGCTCACGGGAGGGACAGGGCAACTACGAGCAGTACTTC.